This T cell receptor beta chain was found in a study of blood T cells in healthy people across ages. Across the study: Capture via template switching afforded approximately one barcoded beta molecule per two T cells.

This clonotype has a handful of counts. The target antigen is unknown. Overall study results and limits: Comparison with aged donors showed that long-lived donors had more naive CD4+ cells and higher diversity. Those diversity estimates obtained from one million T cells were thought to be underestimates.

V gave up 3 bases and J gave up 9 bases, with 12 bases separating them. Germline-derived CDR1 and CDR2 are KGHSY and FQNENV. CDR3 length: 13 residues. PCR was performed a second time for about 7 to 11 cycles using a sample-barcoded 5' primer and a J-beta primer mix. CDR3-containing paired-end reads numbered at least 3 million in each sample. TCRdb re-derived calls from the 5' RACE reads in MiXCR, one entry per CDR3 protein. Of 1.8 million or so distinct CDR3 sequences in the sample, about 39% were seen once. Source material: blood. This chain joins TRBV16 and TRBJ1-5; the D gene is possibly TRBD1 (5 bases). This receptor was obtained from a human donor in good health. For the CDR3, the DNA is TGTGCCAGCAGCCACGGGGCCCCTCCGCCCCAGCATTTT. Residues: CASSHGAPPPQHF.